This TCR beta chain was retrieved from a study of T cell responses to AZD1222 COVID-19 vaccine. Overall study results and limits: Donors were mostly white British, more females; clonal diversity possibly underestimated. Every sample of the repertoires postdated the peak T cell response. The number of AZD1222 recipients seropositive at baseline was only five or six.

As concerns this clone: Its target is unknown.

Method: immunoSEQ multiplex PCR; TCRdb's copy keeps in-frame clones and lacks some. The sample yields approximately 150,000 clones, around 90% seen once. The CDR3 spans 14 residues. Germline lookup yields CDR1 SNHLY and CDR2 FYNNEI. V dropped 6 bases and J dropped 7 bases, with 15 bases sitting between them. V is TRBV2 and J is TRBJ2-2, with D possibly being TRBD2 (5 bases). This clonotype originated in an adult in good health. The sequences come from peripheral blood, collected on day 0 of AZD1222 vaccination. DNA of the CDR3: TGTGCCAGCAGACTAGGGAGAATGGGCGGGGAGCTGTTTTTT. Its protein product is CASRLGRMGGELFF.